The clone carrying this T cell receptor beta chain was seen a few times. Its antigen is currently unknown. Trimming stripped 7 bases from V and 5 bases from J, with 14 bases between. This CDR3 region has 12 residues. Germline CDR1 is SQVTM and CDR2 is ANQGSEA. The sample belongs to a study of early T cells in non-severe SARS-CoV-2 infection. Study in general: Unpaired chains resulted from sequencing bulk RNA of unsorted whole blood. Whole-study findings and limits: A preference for anti-spike CD8 responses marked VDJdb matching, which missed private and CD4 specificities.

Each single cDNA molecule received a unique molecular identifier. In TCRdb, the 5' RACE reads were re-called with MiXCR into one record per CDR3 protein. The repertoire consists of tens of thousands of distinct CDR3 sequences, with roughly 13% occurring once and the leading ten covering approximately 1%. The V gene is TRBV29-1, the J gene TRBJ1-2; D may be TRBD1 (5 bases). The sequencing input was whole blood. The TCR originated in an adult who was a healthcare worker with PCR-confirmed SARS-CoV-2 infection or an uninfected control (not recorded which). The CDR3 coding sequence is TGCAGCGCCCGGAGGGGTCCATATGGCTACACCTTC. It codes for CSARRGPYGYTF. Complete variable domain (other parts from reference TRBV29-1 and TRBJ1-2): SAVISQKPSRDICQRGTSLTIQCQVDSQVTMMFWYRQQPGQSLTLIATANQGSEATYESGFVIDKFPISRPNLTFSTLTVSNMSPEDSSIYLCSARRGPYGYTFGSGTRLTVV.